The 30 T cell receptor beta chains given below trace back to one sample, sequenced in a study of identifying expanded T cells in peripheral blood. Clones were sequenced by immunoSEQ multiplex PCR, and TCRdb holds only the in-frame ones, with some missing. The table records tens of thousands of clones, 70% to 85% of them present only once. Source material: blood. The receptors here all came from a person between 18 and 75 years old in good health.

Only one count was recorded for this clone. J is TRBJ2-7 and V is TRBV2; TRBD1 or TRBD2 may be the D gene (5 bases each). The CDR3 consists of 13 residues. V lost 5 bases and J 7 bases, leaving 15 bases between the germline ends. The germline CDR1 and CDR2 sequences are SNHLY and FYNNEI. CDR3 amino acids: CASSRGGLVEQYV. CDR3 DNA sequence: TGTGCCAGCAGTCGGGGCGGGCTTGTGGAGCAGTACGTC.

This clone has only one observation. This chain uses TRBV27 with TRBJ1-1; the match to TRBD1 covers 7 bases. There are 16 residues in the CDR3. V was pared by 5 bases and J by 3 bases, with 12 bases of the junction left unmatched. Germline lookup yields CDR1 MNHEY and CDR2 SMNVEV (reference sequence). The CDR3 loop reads CASSHTGVGLDTEAFF. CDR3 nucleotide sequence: TGTGCCAGCAGTCACACAGGGGTCGGCTTGGACACTGAAGCTTTCTTT.

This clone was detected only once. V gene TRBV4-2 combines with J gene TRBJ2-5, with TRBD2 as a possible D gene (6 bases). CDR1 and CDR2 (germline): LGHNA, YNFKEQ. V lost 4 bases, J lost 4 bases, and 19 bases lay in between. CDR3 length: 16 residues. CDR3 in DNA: TGTGCCAGCAGCCGCAAAATGAGAGTAGCGGCAGAGACCCAGTACTTC. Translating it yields CASSRKMRVAAETQYF.

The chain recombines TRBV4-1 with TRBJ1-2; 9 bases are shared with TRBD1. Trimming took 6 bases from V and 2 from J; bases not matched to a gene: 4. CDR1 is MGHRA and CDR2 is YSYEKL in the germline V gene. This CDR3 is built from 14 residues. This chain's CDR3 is CASRRQGENYGYTF. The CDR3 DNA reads TGCGCCAGCAGGCGACAGGGGGAGAACTATGGCTACACCTTC.

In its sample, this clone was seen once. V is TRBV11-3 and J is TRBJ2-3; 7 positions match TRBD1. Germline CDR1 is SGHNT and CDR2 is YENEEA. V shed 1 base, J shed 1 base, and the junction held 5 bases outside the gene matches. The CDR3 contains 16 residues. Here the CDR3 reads CASSLGGDRGTDTQYF. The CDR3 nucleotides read TGTGCCAGCAGCTTAGGCGGAGACAGGGGCACAGATACGCAGTATTTT. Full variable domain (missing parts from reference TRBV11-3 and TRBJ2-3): EAGVVQSPRYKIIEKKQPVAFWCNPISGHNTLYWYLQNLGQGPELLIRYENEEAVDDSQLPKDRFSAERLKGVDSTLKIQPAELGDSAVYLCASSLGGDRGTDTQYFGPGTRLTVL.

CDR3 region: CASSLVARVEQFF. In DNA form, the CDR3 reads TGTGCCAGCAGTTTAGTGGCCAGAGTTGAGCAGTTCTTC. This sequence joins TRBV6-1 and TRBJ2-1; the D is unclear. The CDR3 sequence is 13 residues long. Germline CDR1 reads MNHNS; CDR2 reads SASEGT. V lost 5 bases to trimming and J lost 9 bases, with 14 bases between them.

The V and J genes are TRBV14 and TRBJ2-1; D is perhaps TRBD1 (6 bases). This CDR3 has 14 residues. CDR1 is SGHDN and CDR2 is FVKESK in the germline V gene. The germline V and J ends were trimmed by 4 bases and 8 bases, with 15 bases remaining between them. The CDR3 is CASSPGAGHYEQFF. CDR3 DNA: TGTGCCAGCAGCCCAGGGGCCGGACACTATGAGCAGTTCTTC.

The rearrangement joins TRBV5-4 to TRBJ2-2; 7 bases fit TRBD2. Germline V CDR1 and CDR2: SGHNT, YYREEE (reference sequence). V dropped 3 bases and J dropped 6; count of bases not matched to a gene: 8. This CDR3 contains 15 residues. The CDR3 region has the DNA TGTGCCAGCAGCTCATCAAGCGGGATTGCCGGGGAGCTGTTTTTT. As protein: CASSSSSGIAGELFF. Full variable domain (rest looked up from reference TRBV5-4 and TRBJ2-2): ETGVTQSPTHLIKTRGQQVTLRCSSQSGHNTVSWYQQALGQGPQFIFQYYREEENGRGNFPPRFSGLQFPNYSSELNVNALELDDSALYLCASSSSSGIAGELFFGEGSRLTVL.

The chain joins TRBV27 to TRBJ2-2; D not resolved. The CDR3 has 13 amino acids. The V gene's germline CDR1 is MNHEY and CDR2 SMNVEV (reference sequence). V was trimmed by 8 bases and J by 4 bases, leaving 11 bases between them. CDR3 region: CASGIHSTGELFF. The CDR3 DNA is TGTGCCAGCGGAATACACAGCACCGGGGAGCTGTTTTTT.

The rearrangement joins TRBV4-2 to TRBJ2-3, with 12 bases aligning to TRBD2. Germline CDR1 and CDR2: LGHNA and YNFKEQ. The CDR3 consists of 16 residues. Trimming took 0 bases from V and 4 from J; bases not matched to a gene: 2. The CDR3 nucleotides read TGTGCCAGCAGCCAAGAGACTAGCGGGAGCTCAGATACGCAGTATTTT. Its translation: CASSQETSGSSDTQYF.

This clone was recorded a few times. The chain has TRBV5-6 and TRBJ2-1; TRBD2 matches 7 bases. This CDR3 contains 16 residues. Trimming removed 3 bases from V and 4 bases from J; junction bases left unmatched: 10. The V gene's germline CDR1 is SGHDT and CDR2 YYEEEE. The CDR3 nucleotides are TGTGCCAGCAGCTCGTACACGAGCGGGATTTACAATGAGCAGTTCTTC. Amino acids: CASSSYTSGIYNEQFF.

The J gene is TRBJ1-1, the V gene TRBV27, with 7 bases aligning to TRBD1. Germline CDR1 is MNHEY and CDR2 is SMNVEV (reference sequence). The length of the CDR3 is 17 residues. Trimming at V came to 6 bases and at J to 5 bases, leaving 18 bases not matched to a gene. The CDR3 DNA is TGTGCCAGCAGGACCCCAATCCCAGGGGGGCGATTGACTGAAGCTTTCTTT. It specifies CASRTPIPGGRLTEAFF.

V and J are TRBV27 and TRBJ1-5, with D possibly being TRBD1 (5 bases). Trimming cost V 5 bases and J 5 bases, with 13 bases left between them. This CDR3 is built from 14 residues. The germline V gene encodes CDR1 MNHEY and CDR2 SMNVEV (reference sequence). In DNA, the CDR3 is TGTGCCAGCAGTGAGCAGGGACCAGATCAGCCCCAGCATTTT. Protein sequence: CASSEQGPDQPQHF.

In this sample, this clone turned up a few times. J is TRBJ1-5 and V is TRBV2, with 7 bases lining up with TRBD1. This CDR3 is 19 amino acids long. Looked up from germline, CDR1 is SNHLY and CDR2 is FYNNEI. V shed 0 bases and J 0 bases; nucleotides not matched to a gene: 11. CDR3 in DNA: TGTGCCAGCAGTGAAGCAGGGGGCGCATTCAGGAATAGCAATCAGCCCCAGCATTTT. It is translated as CASSEAGGAFRNSNQPQHF.

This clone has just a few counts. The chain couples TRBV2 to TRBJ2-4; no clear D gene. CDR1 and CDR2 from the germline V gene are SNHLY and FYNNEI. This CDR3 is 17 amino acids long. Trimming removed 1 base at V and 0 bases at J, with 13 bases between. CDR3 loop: CASSEVGLLLAKNIQYF. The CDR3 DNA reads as TGTGCCAGCAGTGAAGTAGGGCTCCTGCTAGCCAAAAACATTCAGTACTTC.

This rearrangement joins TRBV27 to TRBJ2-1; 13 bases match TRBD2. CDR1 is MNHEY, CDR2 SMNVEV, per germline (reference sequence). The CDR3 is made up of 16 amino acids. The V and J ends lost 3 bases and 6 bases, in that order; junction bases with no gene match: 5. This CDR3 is CASSLELAGGINEQFF. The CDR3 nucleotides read TGTGCCAGCAGTTTGGAACTAGCGGGAGGGATCAATGAGCAGTTCTTC.

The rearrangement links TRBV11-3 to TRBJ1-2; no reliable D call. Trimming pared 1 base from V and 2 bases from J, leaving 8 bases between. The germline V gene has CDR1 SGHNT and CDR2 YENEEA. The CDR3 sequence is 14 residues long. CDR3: CASSLGAANYGYTF. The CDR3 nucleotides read TGTGCCAGCAGCTTAGGCGCGGCGAACTATGGCTACACCTTC.

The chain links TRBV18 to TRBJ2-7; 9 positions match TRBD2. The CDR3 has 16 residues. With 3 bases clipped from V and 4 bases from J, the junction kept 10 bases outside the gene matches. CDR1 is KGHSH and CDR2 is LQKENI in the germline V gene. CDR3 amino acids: CASSPGNSGSRYEQYF. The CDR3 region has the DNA TGTGCCAGCTCACCCGGAAATAGCGGGAGTCGGTACGAGCAGTACTTC.

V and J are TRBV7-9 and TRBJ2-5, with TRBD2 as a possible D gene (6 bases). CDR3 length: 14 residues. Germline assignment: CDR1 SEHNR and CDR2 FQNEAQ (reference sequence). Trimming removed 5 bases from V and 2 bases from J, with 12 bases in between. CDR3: CASSLGLGQETQYF. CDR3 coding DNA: TGTGCCAGCAGCCTGGGACTCGGACAAGAGACCCAGTACTTC.

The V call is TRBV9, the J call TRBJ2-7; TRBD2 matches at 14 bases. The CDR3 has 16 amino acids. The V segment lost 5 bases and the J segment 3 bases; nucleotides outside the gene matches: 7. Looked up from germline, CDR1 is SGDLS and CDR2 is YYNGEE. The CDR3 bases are TGTGCCAGCAGTCTCGGACTAGCGGGAGGACTCTACGAGCAGTACTTC. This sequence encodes CASSLGLAGGLYEQYF.

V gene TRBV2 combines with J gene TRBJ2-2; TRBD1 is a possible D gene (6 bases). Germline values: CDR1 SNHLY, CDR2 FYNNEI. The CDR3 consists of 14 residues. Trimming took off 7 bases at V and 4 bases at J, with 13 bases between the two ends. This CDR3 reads CASKDQGPTGELFF. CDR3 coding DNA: TGTGCCAGCAAGGATCAGGGGCCCACCGGGGAGCTGTTTTTT.

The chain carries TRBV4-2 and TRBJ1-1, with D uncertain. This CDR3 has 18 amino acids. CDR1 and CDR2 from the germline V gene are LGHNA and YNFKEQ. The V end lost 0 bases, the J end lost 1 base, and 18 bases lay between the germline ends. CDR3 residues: CASSQENFIQGANTEAFF. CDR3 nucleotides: TGTGCCAGCAGCCAAGAAAACTTTATACAAGGTGCGAACACTGAAGCTTTCTTT.

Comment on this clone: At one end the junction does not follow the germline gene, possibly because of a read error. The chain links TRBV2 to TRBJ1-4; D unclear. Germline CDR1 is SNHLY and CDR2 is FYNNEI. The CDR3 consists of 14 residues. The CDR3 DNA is TGTGCCAGCAGTGCACACTCAACGAATGAAAAACTGTTTTTT. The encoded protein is CASSAHSTNEKLFF.

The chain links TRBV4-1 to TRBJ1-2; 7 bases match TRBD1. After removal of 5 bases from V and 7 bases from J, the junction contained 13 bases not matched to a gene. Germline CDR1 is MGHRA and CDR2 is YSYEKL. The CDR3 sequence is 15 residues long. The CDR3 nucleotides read TGCGCCAGCAGCGTTGTACTGACAGGGTCTTTTGGCTACACCTTC. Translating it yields CASSVVLTGSFGYTF.

The CDR3 coding sequence is TGTGCCAGCAGCCGCCCCGGCCTCTCTGGCCCCAATCAGCCCCAGCATTTT. It encodes CASSRPGLSGPNQPQHF. This chain connects TRBV7-2 to TRBJ1-5; no clear D gene. Germline CDR1 reads SGHTA; CDR2 reads FQGNSA. The CDR3 has 17 residues. V lost 5 bases and J 3 bases, leaving 20 bases between the germline ends. Based on the CDR3 plus reference TRBV7-2 and TRBJ1-5, the full variable domain is GAGVSQSPSNKVTEKGKDVELRCDPISGHTALYWYRQSLGQGLEFLIYFQGNSAPDKSGLPSDRFSAERTGGSVSTLTIQRTQQEDSAVYLCASSRPGLSGPNQPQHFGDGTRLSIL.

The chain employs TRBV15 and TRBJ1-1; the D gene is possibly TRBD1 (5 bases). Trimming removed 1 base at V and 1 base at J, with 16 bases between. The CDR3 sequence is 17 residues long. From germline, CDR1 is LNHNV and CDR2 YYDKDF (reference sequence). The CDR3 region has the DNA TGTGCCACCAGCAGAGTGGGACGGGGCAGGTCGAACACTGAAGCTTTCTTT. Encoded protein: CATSRVGRGRSNTEAFF.

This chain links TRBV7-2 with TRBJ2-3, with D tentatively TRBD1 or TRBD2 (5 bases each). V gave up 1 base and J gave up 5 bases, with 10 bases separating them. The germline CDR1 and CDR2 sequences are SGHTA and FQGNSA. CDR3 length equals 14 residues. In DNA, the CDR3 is TGTGCCAGCAGCTTAGAAGGGACGAGAGATACGCAGTATTTT. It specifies CASSLEGTRDTQYF.

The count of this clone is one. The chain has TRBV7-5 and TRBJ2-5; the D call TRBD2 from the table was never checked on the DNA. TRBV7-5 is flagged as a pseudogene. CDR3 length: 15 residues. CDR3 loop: CARSLGGGAKETQYF. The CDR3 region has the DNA TGTGCCAGAAGCTTAGGGGGAGGGGCAAAAGAGACCCAGTACTTC.

The CDR3 is CASSFYGGGNTEAFF. CDR3 in DNA: TGTGCCAGCAGTTTCTATGGTGGCGGAAACACTGAAGCTTTCTTT. The chain uses TRBV28 and TRBJ1-1; no reliable D call. Trimming took off 3 bases at V and 2 bases at J, with 13 bases between the two ends. This CDR3 comprises 15 residues. Germline V gene sequence: CDR1 MDHEN, CDR2 SYDVKM.

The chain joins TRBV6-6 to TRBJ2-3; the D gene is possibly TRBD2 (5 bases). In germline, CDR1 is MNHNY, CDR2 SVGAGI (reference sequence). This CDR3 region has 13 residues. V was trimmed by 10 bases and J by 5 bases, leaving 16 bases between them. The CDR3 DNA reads TGTGCCACCCTGCGGGCAGTTCAAGATACGCAGTATTTT. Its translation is CATLRAVQDTQYF.